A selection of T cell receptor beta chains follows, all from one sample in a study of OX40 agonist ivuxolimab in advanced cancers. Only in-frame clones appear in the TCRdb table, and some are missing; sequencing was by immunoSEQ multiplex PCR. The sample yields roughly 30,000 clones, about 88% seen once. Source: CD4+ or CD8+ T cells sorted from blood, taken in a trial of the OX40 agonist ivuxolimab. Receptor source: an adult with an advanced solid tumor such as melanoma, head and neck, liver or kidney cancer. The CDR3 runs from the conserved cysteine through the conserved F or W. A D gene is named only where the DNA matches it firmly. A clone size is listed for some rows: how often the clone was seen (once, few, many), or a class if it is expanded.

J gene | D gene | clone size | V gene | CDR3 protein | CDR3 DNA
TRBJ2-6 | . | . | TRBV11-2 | CASSLGGGANVLTF | TGTGCCAGCAGCTTAGGGGGTGGGGCCAACGTCCTGACTTTC
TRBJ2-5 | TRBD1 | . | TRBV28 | CASRMGQGQETQYF | TGTGCCAGCAGGATGGGACAGGGACAAGAGACCCAGTACTTC
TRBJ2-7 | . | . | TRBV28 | CASRQTLTGFDEQYF | TGTGCCAGCAGACAAACATTAACAGGGTTCGACGAGCAGTACTTC
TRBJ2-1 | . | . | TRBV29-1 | CSAPGGGLYNEQFF | TGCAGCGCGCCCGGAGGGGGACTGTACAATGAGCAGTTCTTC
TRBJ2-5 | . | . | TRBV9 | CASSVDGVVLSLETQYF | TGTGCCAGCAGCGTAGATGGTGTAGTTTTGAGTCTAGAGACCCAGTACTTC
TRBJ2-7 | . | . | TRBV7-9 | CASSPGSVRVWYEQYF | TGTGCCAGCAGTCCTGGTTCGGTACGAGTATGGTACGAGCAGTACTTC
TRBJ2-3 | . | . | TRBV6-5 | CASTPDIRDTQYF | TGTGCCAGCACCCCTGACATAAGGGATACGCAGTATTTT
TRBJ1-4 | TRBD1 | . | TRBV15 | CATSRDRGLNEKLFF | TGTGCCACCAGCAGGGACAGGGGACTGAATGAAAAACTGTTTTTT
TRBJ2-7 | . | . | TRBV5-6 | CASSLALGGSYEQYF | TGTGCCAGCAGCTTAGCCTTGGGGGGTTCCTACGAGCAGTACTTC
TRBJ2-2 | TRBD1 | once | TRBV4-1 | CASSQGGQGGNGELFF | TGCGCCAGCAGCCAAGGGGGACAGGGTGGGAACGGGGAGCTGTTTTTT
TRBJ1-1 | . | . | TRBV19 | CASSLDSGTEAFF | TGTGCCAGTAGTTTGGACAGTGGCACTGAAGCTTTCTTT
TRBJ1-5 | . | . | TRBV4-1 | CASSQGRDRTANQPQHF | TGCGCCAGCAGCCAAGGAAGGGACCGAACAGCAAATCAGCCCCAGCATTTT
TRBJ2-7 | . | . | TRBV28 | CASSHLSEQYF | TGTGCCAGCAGTCACCTTTCCGAGCAGTACTTC
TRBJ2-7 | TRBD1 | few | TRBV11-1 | CASSPSWDSSYEQYF | TGTGCCAGCAGCCCTAGTTGGGACAGCTCCTACGAGCAGTACTTC
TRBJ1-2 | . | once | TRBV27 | CASSDGQGGYGYTF | TGTGCCAGCAGTGATGGTCAGGGCGGCTATGGCTACACCTTC
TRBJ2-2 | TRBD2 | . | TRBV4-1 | CASSQDPGLAGGPGGELFF | TGCGCCAGCAGCCAAGACCCAGGGCTGGCGGGAGGGCCTGGCGGGGAGCTGTTTTTT
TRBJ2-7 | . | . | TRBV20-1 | CSARPRYEQYF | TGCAGTGCCCGCCCCCGCTACGAGCAGTACTTC
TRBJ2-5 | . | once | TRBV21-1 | CASTGKTQETQYF | TGTGCCAGCACGGGAAAGACCCAAGAGACCCAGTACTTC
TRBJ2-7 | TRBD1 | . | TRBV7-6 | CASSLGQGAYEQYF | TGTGCCAGCAGCTTGGGACAGGGGGCTTACGAGCAGTACTTC
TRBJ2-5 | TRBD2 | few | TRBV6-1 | CASSEGAGGQETQYF | TGTGCCAGCAGTGAAGGGGCGGGAGGGCAAGAGACCCAGTACTTC
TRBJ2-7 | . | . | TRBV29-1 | CSVQAQGPWGEQYF | TGCAGCGTTCAAGCCCAGGGACCCTGGGGCGAGCAGTACTTC
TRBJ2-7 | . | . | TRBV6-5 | CASSSRQANTYEQYF | TGTGCCAGCAGCTCAAGACAGGCCAATACCTACGAGCAGTACTTC
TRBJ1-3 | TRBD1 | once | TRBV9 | CASSADREGNTIYF | TGTGCCAGCAGCGCTGACAGGGAGGGAAACACCATATATTTT
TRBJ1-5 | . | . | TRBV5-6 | CASSPGPNQPQHF | TGTGCCAGCAGCCCCGGTCCGAATCAGCCCCAGCATTTT
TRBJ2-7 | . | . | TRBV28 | CASSSSSFYEQYF | TGTGCCAGCAGTTCTAGTAGTTTCTACGAGCAGTACTTC
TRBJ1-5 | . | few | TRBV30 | CAWTVGGNQPQHF | TGTGCCTGGACGGTTGGCGGCAATCAGCCCCAGCATTTT
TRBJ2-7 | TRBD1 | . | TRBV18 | CASSGTGGDEQYF | TGTGCCAGTTCCGGGACAGGGGGTGACGAGCAGTACTTC
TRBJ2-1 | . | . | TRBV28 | CAAAPSYNEQFF | TGTGCCGCGGCCCCGTCCTACAATGAGCAGTTCTTC
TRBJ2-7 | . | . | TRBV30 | CAWSMGRGNYEQYF | TGTGCCTGGAGCATGGGCCGGGGAAACTACGAGCAGTACTTC
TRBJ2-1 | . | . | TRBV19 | CASSVRGALPYNEQFF | TGTGCCAGTAGTGTAAGGGGCGCTCTACCCTACAATGAGCAGTTCTTC
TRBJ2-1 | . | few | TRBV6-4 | CASSQERGVQVEQFF | TGTGCCAGCAGCCAAGAACGCGGGGTACAGGTTGAGCAGTTCTTC
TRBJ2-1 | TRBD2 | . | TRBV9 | CASSVLAGVNYNEQFF | TGTGCCAGCAGCGTCTTAGCGGGAGTAAACTACAATGAGCAGTTCTTC
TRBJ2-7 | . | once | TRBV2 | CASSEWGTLHYEQYF | TGTGCCAGCAGTGAATGGGGGACCTTACACTACGAGCAGTACTTC
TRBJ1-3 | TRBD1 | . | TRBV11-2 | CASSLTGTDGNTIYF | TGTGCCAGCAGCTTAACGGGGACAGATGGAAACACCATATATTTT
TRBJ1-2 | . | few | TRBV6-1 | CASSLSRGLLNGYTF | TGTGCCAGCAGTTTATCGAGAGGGCTCCTCAATGGCTACACCTTC
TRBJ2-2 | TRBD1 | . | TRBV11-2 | CASPGQGVAGELFF | TGTGCCAGCCCCGGACAGGGGGTTGCCGGGGAGCTGTTTTTT
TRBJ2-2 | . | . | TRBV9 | CASSVGDGELFF | TGTGCCAGCAGCGTAGGAGACGGGGAGCTGTTTTTT
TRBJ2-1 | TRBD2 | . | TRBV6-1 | CASPSGMSSYNEQFF | TGTGCCAGTCCTAGCGGGATGAGCTCCTACAATGAGCAGTTCTTC
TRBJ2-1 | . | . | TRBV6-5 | CASSTRDASYNEQFF | TGTGCCAGCAGCACACGGGACGCCTCCTACAATGAGCAGTTCTTC
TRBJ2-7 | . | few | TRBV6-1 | CASSVTRDSYEQYF | TGTGCCAGCAGTGTTACGCGGGACTCGTACGAGCAGTACTTC
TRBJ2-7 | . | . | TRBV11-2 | CASSLDRGEQYF | TGTGCCAGCAGCTTAGACAGGGGCGAGCAGTACTTC
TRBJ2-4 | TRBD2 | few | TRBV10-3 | CAISELGLAGGPVKNIQYF | TGTGCCATCAGTGAGCTGGGACTAGCGGGAGGGCCAGTCAAAAACATTCAGTACTTC
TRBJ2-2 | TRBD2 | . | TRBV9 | CASSQRGLVSTGELFF | TGTGCCAGCAGCCAAAGGGGACTAGTCAGCACCGGGGAGCTGTTTTTT
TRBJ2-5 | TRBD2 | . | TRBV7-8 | CASSSLAGVRETQYF | TGTGCCAGCAGCTCACTAGCGGGAGTGAGAGAGACCCAGTACTTC
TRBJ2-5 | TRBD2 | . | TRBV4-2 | CASSQVFPSGVQETQYF | TGTGCCAGCAGCCAAGTATTCCCTAGCGGGGTGCAAGAGACCCAGTACTTC
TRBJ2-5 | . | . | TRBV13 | CASSLGELPGETQYF | TGTGCCAGCAGCTTAGGGGAACTTCCGGGAGAGACCCAGTACTTC
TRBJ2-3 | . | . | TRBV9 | CASSSQAGTSTDTQYF | TGTGCCAGCAGCTCACAGGCGGGCACCAGCACAGATACGCAGTATTTT
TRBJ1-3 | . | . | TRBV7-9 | CASSQRGDNTIYF | TGTGCCAGCAGTCAAAGGGGGGATAACACCATATATTTT
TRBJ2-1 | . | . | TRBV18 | CASSPAPGQPIRQFF | TGTGCCAGCTCACCGGCCCCGGGACAACCCATCAGGCAGTTCTTC
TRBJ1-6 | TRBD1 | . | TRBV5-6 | CASSLFRQGNSPLHF | TGTGCCAGCAGCTTGTTCCGACAGGGGAATTCACCCCTCCACTTT
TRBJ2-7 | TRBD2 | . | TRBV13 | CASSFKREGSYEQYF | TGTGCCAGCAGCTTTAAGCGGGAGGGCTCCTACGAGCAGTACTTC
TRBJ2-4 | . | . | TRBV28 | CASSFAFSDSRNIQYF | TGTGCCAGCAGTTTTGCGTTTTCTGACAGTAGAAACATTCAGTACTTC
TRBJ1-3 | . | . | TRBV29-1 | CSVEVVGDSGNTIYF | TGCAGCGTTGAAGTAGTAGGGGACTCTGGAAACACCATATATTTT
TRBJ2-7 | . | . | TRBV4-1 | CASSQGGSTYYEQYF | TGCGCCAGCAGCCAAGGTGGGTCTACTTATTACGAGCAGTACTTC
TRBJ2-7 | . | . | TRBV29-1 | CSVLQGPYEQYF | TGCAGCGTCCTACAGGGACCCTACGAGCAGTACTTC
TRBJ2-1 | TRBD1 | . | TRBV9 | CASSVESGQGDEQFF | TGTGCCAGCAGCGTAGAGTCGGGACAGGGCGATGAGCAGTTCTTC
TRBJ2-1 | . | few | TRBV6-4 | CASSETESSYNEQFF | TGTGCCAGCAGTGAGACCGAGAGCTCCTACAATGAGCAGTTCTTC
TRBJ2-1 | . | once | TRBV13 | CASRSTTGYNEQFF | TGTGCCAGCAGATCGACCACAGGGTACAATGAGCAGTTCTTC
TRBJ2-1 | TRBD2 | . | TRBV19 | CASSMASGGYNEQFF | TGTGCCAGTAGTATGGCTAGCGGAGGCTACAATGAGCAGTTCTTC
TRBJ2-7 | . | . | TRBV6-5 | CASSYGANNYEQYF | TGTGCCAGCAGTTACGGAGCAAATAACTACGAGCAGTACTTC